This T cell receptor beta chain was sequenced during a study of cytomegalovirus exposure and HLA in healthy donors. Everyone who donated was a healthy bone marrow donor. A remark on this clone: Its specificity is unknown.

Study results and caveats: About 87% or about 30% of the time was how often most TCR beta V segments were productive, according to an earlier analysis. HLA alleles were associated with 15,000 to 20,000 TCR beta sequences in a later analysis at 0.05 false discovery rate. Accurate prediction of HLA-A and HLA-B alleles (for most subjects) was reportedly achieved from TCR beta sequences.

The CDR3 loop spans 11 amino acids. V lost 6 bases and J 1 base, leaving 4 bases between the germline ends. Germline V gene lookup returns CDR1 LNHDA and CDR2 SQIVND (reference sequence). A multiplex PCR was run with 60 Vbeta primers and 13 Jbeta primers. Generated by immunoSEQ multiplex PCR, the TCRdb table keeps only in-frame clones and is missing some. This sample has some 180,000 clones; 75% to 80% occur once, and the top ten carry approximately 2.6%. Sequencing input: PBMCs. The gene calls are TRBV19 and TRBJ2-7, with unresolved D. The TCR sequence derives from a female donor in good health and CMV-seronegative. The CDR3 coding sequence is TGTGCCAGTAGCCAATCCTACGAGCAGTACTTC. This gives the protein CASSQSYEQYF.